One and the same sample provided the 18 T cell receptor beta chains below, sequenced in a study of early T cells in non-severe SARS-CoV-2 infection. TCRdb redid the calling of the 5' RACE reads with MiXCR, one entry per CDR3 protein. The profile shows some 66,000 distinct CDR3 sequences, around 13% of them singletons. Sequenced: whole blood. The receptors stem from an adult who was a healthcare worker with PCR-confirmed SARS-CoV-2 infection or an uninfected control (not recorded which).

V usage is TRBV3-1 and J usage is TRBJ2-2, with D possibly matching TRBD2 (6 bases). V was pared by 3 bases and J by 6 bases, with 11 bases between. Germline V gives CDR1 LGHDT, CDR2 YNNKEL (reference sequence). The CDR3 runs 14 residues. In nucleotides, the CDR3 is TGTGCCAGCAGCCAGACTAGTGGAGCCGGGGAGCTGTTTTTT. It is translated as CASSQTSGAGELFF.

The chain uses TRBV5-1 and TRBJ2-7, with 8 bases fitting TRBD1. Germline CDR1 SGHRS, CDR2 YFSETQ. This CDR3 is built from 12 residues. Germline trimming cut 4 bases from V and 5 bases from J; bases unmatched to any gene: 2. Written as DNA, the CDR3 is TGCGCCAGCAGCAAGGACAGGGACGAGCAGTACTTC. It codes for CASSKDRDEQYF.

The V call is TRBV14, the J call TRBJ2-4; D gene unclear. Germline V gene sequence: CDR1 SGHDN, CDR2 FVKESK. V lost 0 bases to trimming and J lost 7 bases, with 10 bases between them. The CDR3 totals 14 residues. CDR3 nucleotide sequence: TGTGCCAGCAGCCAAGATAACGTTGGGAACATTCAGTACTTC. It is translated as CASSQDNVGNIQYF.

This chain connects TRBV4-1 to TRBJ1-1, with 8 positions matching TRBD1. V trimming: 5 bases; J trimming: 3 bases; junction bases outside the gene matches: 5. CDR1 is MGHRA and CDR2 is YSYEKL in the germline V gene. The CDR3 spans 14 residues. CDR3 nucleotide sequence: TGCGCCAGCAGCGAACAGGGGGAATACACTGAAGCTTTCTTT. Translated: CASSEQGEYTEAFF.

This clonotype was seen repeatedly, ten times or more. The chain recombines TRBV28 with TRBJ2-1; 8 bases agree with TRBD2. Germline CDR1 and CDR2: MDHEN and SYDVKM. The length of the CDR3 is 14 residues. CDR3 sequence: CATRLSGGYNEQFF. CDR3 coding DNA: TGTGCAACCCGACTAAGCGGGGGCTACAATGAGCAGTTCTTC.

J is TRBJ2-7 and V is TRBV3-1, with D perhaps TRBD2 (6 bases). Per the germline V gene, CDR1 is LGHDT and CDR2 is YNNKEL (reference sequence). The CDR3 loop spans 13 amino acids. V was shortened by 1 base and J by 4 bases, with 8 bases between the two germline ends. The CDR3 reads CASSQVGGYEQYF. CDR3 coding DNA: TGTGCCAGCAGCCAAGTCGGGGGATACGAGCAGTACTTC.

The sample holds a few counts of this clonotype. The chain recombines TRBV11-3 with TRBJ1-1; 7 nucleotides agree with TRBD1. This CDR3 is 17 amino acids long. CDR1 and CDR2 (germline): SGHNT, YENEEA. J lost 2 bases, V lost 10 bases, and 19 bases had no gene match. The CDR3 spells CATSSLGTAFRNTEAFF. The CDR3 DNA follows: TGTGCCACATCCTCGTTGGGGACAGCTTTTCGAAACACTGAAGCTTTCTTT.

This clonotype was observed many times. The chain has TRBV7-3 and TRBJ2-1, with 11 bases matching TRBD2. In germline, CDR1 is SGHTA, CDR2 FQGTGA. The CDR3 sequence is 15 residues long. V shed 7 bases, J shed 4 bases, and the junction held 6 bases outside the gene matches. CDR3 residues: CASTLLAGVYNEQFF. CDR3 bases: TGTGCCAGCACCCTACTAGCGGGGGTATACAATGAGCAGTTCTTC.

This clonotype was observed many times. The chain links TRBV30 to TRBJ2-7; 12 nucleotides agree with TRBD2. The V gene end was trimmed by 4 bases and the J gene end by 4 bases; junction bases not matched to a gene: 5. Germline CDR1 and CDR2: GTSNPN and SVGIG (reference sequence). The CDR3 spans 14 residues. This chain's CDR3 is CAWKTSGGRYEQYF. In DNA, the CDR3 is TGTGCCTGGAAAACTAGCGGGGGGAGGTACGAGCAGTACTTC.

This clonotype was detected a few times. The rearrangement uses TRBV18 and TRBJ2-7; 8 nucleotides agree with TRBD2. CDR1 is KGHSH and CDR2 is LQKENI in the germline V gene. The J segment lost 7 bases and the V segment lost 2 bases, leaving 22 bases of the junction unmatched. This CDR3 has 19 residues. The CDR3 region is CASSPGGSAGAFFGGEQYF. In nucleotides, the CDR3 is TGTGCCAGCTCACCAGGCGGATCAGCGGGGGCATTCTTTGGGGGAGAGCAGTACTTC. The full variable domain, completed using reference TRBV18 and TRBJ2-7, is NAGVMQNPRHLVRRRGQEARLRCSPMKGHSHVYWYRQLPEEGLKFMVYLQKENIIDESGMPKERFSAEFPKEGPSILRIQQVVRGDSAAYFCASSPGGSAGAFFGGEQYFGPGTRLTVT.

The J gene is TRBJ2-4, the V gene TRBV11-2; D unresolved. CDR3 length equals 12 residues. Germline lookup yields CDR1 SGHAT and CDR2 FQNNGV. V lost 2 bases to trimming and J lost 10 bases, with 9 bases between them. The CDR3 nucleotides are TGTGCCAGCAGCTTACCCCTCGCTATTCAGTACTTC. Protein: CASSLPLAIQYF.

This clonotype was recorded a few times. The chain couples TRBV12-3 or TRBV12-4 to TRBJ1-4; D is ambiguous. This CDR3 is 12 amino acids long. The V end was cut by 5 bases, the J end by 7 bases, with 8 bases between. For the CDR3, the DNA is TGTGCCAGCAGTATAAGGGTTGAAAAACTGTTTTTT. This sequence encodes CASSIRVEKLFF.

The genes are TRBV6-2 or TRBV6-3 and TRBJ2-1; 8 nucleotides line up with TRBD2. This CDR3 is 17 amino acids long. V was clipped by 2 bases and J by 10 bases; unmatched bases: 16. CDR1 is MNHEY, CDR2 SVGEGT, per germline. This chain's CDR3 is CASSYEEGLAGSREQFF. The CDR3 DNA sequence: TGTGCCAGCAGTTACGAAGAAGGCCTAGCGGGTTCCCGAGAGCAGTTCTTC.

The CDR3 DNA follows: TGCGCCAGCAGCTCCCTGCGGGGGGGCCTTTCGGACGAGCAGTTCTTC. It yields the protein CASSSLRGGLSDEQFF. This chain connects TRBV5-1 to TRBJ2-1, with 9 bases aligning to TRBD2. The V gene's germline CDR1 is SGHRS and CDR2 YFSETQ. The length of the CDR3 is 16 residues. V lost 3 bases to trimming and J lost 10 bases; unmatched junction nucleotides: 14. Filled out from reference TRBV5-1 and TRBJ2-1, the complete variable domain reads KAGVTQTPRYLIKTRGQQVTLSCSPISGHRSVSWYQQTPGQGLQFLFEYFSETQRNKGNFPGRFSGRQFSNSRSEMNVSTLELGDSALYLCASSSLRGGLSDEQFFGPGTRLTVL.

This clonotype appeared a few times. The CDR3 is CASSVDNNQPQHF. The CDR3 bases are TGTGCCAGCAGCGTAGATAACAATCAGCCCCAGCATTTT. This chain joins TRBV9 and TRBJ1-5; no definite D call. Trimming took 0 bases from V and 3 from J, leaving 4 bases between them. This CDR3 comprises 13 residues. Germline CDR1 SGDLS, CDR2 YYNGEE.

The V gene is TRBV18, the J gene TRBJ2-2, with D perhaps TRBD1 (6 bases). V lost 0 bases and J lost 3, with 26 bases in between. This CDR3 comprises 21 residues. Germline lookup yields CDR1 KGHSH and CDR2 LQKENI. Here the CDR3 DNA reads TGTGCCAGCTCACCACCAACGGACACAGGGCAGGGCTGGTACCACACCGGGGAGCTGTTTTTT. This codes for CASSPPTDTGQGWYHTGELFF. Looking up the rest from reference TRBV18 and TRBJ2-2 gives the full variable domain: NAGVMQNPRHLVRRRGQEARLRCSPMKGHSHVYWYRQLPEEGLKFMVYLQKENIIDESGMPKERFSAEFPKEGPSILRIQQVVRGDSAAYFCASSPPTDTGQGWYHTGELFFGEGSRLTVL.

This clonotype was counted between two and nine times. V gene TRBV20-1 combines with J gene TRBJ2-7; 7 nucleotides match TRBD2. The V gene's germline CDR1 is DFQATT and CDR2 SNEGSKA (reference sequence). J was trimmed by 3 bases and V by 1 base; bases with no gene match: 15. This CDR3 spans 17 amino acids. Written as DNA, the CDR3 is TGCAGTGCTAGAGCCTCATCGCGGGACGGGAGGAACTACGAGCAGTACTTC. Its protein is CSARASSRDGRNYEQYF.

This clonotype was counted only a few times. The gene calls are TRBV7-2 and TRBJ2-2; D perhaps matches TRBD2 (5 bases). Germline V gene lookup returns CDR1 SGHTA and CDR2 FQGNSA. The CDR3 runs 15 residues. V dropped 1 base and J dropped 5 bases, with 11 bases sitting between them. The DNA of the CDR3 is TGTGCCAGCAGCTTAGTCCTAGCTCGAACCGGGGAGCTGTTTTTT. As protein: CASSLVLARTGELFF.